A single sample gave rise to the 11 T cell receptor beta chains below, sequenced in a study of blood T cell repertoires in COVID-19. Here immunoSEQ multiplex PCR was the method, and the copy in TCRdb shows in-frame clones only, minus some. The sample includes under 300,000 clones, 75% to 95% of them seen just once. Sequenced input: PBMCs or T cells enriched from blood (not recorded which). Every receptor here comes from a woman under 30 who had recovered from COVID-19.

In nucleotides, the CDR3 is TGTGCCACCAGTGATCCCCAAACCAGGTATGGCTACAATGAGCAGTTCTTC. Amino acid sequence: CATSDPQTRYGYNEQFF. The chain is built from TRBV24-1 and TRBJ2-1; D ambiguous. CDR3 size: 17 residues. Germline V gene sequence: CDR1 KGHDR, CDR2 SFDVKD. V was cut by 3 bases and J by 3 bases, with 17 bases left in between.

The V call is TRBV3-1 (or the pseudogene TRBV3-2), the J call TRBJ2-1, with D unresolved. Germline CDR1 reads LGHDT; CDR2 reads YNNKEL (reference sequence). The CDR3 contains 15 residues. Deletions cut 1 base from V and 5 bases from J, with 12 bases between. CDR3 amino acids: CASSQGLVANNEQFF. The DNA for the CDR3 is TGTGCCAGCAGCCAAGGCCTCGTAGCTAACAATGAGCAGTTCTTC.

The chain uses TRBV7-9 and TRBJ2-5; no definite D call. From germline, CDR1 is SEHNR and CDR2 FQNEAQ (reference sequence). V was cut by 3 bases and J by 4 bases, with 6 bases left in between. CDR3 length: 12 amino acids. CDR3 sequence reads: CASSLSSETQYF. CDR3 nucleotide sequence: TGTGCCAGCAGCTTGTCTTCAGAGACCCAGTACTTC.

The CDR3 sequence is CASSPRDTGNTIYF. The CDR3 region has the DNA TGTGCCAGCAGCCCCCGGGACACTGGAAACACCATATATTTT. The J gene is TRBJ1-3, the V gene TRBV9; TRBD1 might be the D (6 bases). The CDR3 totals 14 residues. Germline V gene data show CDR1 as SGDLS and CDR2 as YYNGEE. V gave up 4 bases and J gave up 2 bases, with 10 bases separating them.

This clone was detected once. The chain carries TRBV7-3 and TRBJ1-1; 8 nucleotides line up with TRBD1. The CDR3 is 14 residues long. The V segment lost 5 bases and the J segment 1 base; nucleotides outside the gene matches: 3. Germline lookup yields CDR1 SGHTA and CDR2 FQGTGA. The CDR3: CASSTDRGNTEAFF. As DNA, the CDR3 is TGTGCCAGCAGCACAGACAGGGGGAACACTGAAGCTTTCTTT.

This chain connects TRBV29-1 to TRBJ1-1, with a weak D call TRBD1 (5 bases). Between the trimmed V and J ends, which lost 4 bases and 0 bases, there was a span of 6 bases. CDR3 length: 12 residues. Germline V gene data show CDR1 as SQVTM and CDR2 as ANQGSEA. The CDR3 region is CSVGQMNTEAFF. As DNA, the CDR3 is TGCAGCGTTGGACAGATGAACACTGAAGCTTTCTTT.

Remarks on this clone: Other nucleotide sequences in the sample specify the same CDR3. This chain uses TRBV18 with TRBJ1-4, with 7 bases fitting TRBD1. The J segment lost 3 bases and the V segment lost 1 base, leaving 2 bases of the junction unmatched. CDR3 length equals 15 residues. The germline CDR1 and CDR2 sequences are KGHSH and LQKENI. The CDR3 region has the DNA TGTGCCAGCTCACCACAGGGGGCGGCTAATGAAAAACTGTTTTTT. The encoded protein is CASSPQGAANEKLFF.

A few counts support this clone. CDR3 residues: CASSPTRGSGTGELFF. In DNA form, the CDR3 reads TGTGCCAGCAGCCCAACTCGCGGGAGCGGGACCGGGGAGCTGTTTTTT. The chain couples TRBV3-1 (or the pseudogene TRBV3-2) to TRBJ2-2; the match to TRBD2 covers 7 bases. With 4 bases clipped from V and 5 bases from J, the junction kept 10 bases outside the gene matches. CDR3 length equals 16 residues. Germline V gene lookup returns CDR1 LGHDT and CDR2 YNNKEL (reference sequence).

The rearrangement uses TRBV15 and TRBJ1-2; D remains unclear. From germline, CDR1 is LNHNV and CDR2 YYDKDF (reference sequence). The V end lost 5 bases, the J end lost 7 bases, and 14 bases lay between the germline ends. The CDR3 is 13 residues long. The CDR3 loop reads CATSPSRVLGYTF. CDR3 coding DNA: TGTGCCACCAGCCCGAGCCGGGTTCTTGGCTACACCTTC.

This clone appeared once. V and J are TRBV7-2 and TRBJ1-2; no clear D gene. Germline V CDR1 and CDR2: SGHTA, FQGNSA. V gave up 5 bases and J gave up 5 bases, with 6 bases separating them. The CDR3 is made up of 11 amino acids. The CDR3 loop is CASSRVYGYTF. For the CDR3, the DNA is TGTGCCAGCAGCAGAGTTTATGGCTACACCTTC.

The chain employs TRBV9 and TRBJ2-1; the match to TRBD2 covers 10 bases. The trim removed 0 bases at V and 4 bases at J, leaving 4 bases unmatched. This CDR3 has 16 residues. The germline V gene has CDR1 SGDLS and CDR2 YYNGEE. As DNA, the CDR3 is TGTGCCAGCAGCGTAGCTACTAGCGGGGTATACAATGAGCAGTTCTTC. Residues: CASSVATSGVYNEQFF.